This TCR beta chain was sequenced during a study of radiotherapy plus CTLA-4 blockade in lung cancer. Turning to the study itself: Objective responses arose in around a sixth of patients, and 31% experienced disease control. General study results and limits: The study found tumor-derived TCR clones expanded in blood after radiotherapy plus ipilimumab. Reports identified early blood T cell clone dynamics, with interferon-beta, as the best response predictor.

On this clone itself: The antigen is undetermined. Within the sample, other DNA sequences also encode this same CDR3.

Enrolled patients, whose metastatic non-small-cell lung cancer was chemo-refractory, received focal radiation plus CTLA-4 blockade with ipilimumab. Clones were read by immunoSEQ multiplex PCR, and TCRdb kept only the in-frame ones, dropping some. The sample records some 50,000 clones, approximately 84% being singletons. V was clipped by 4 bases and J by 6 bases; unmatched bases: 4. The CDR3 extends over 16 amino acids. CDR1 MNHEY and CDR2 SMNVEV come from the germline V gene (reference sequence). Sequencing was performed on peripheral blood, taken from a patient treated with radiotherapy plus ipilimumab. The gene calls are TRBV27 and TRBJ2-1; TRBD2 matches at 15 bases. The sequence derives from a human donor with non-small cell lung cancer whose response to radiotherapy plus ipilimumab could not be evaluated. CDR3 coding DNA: TGTGCCAGCAGTTCGAGGACTAGCGGGAGGGGCAATGAGCAGTTCTTC. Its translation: CASSSRTSGRGNEQFF.